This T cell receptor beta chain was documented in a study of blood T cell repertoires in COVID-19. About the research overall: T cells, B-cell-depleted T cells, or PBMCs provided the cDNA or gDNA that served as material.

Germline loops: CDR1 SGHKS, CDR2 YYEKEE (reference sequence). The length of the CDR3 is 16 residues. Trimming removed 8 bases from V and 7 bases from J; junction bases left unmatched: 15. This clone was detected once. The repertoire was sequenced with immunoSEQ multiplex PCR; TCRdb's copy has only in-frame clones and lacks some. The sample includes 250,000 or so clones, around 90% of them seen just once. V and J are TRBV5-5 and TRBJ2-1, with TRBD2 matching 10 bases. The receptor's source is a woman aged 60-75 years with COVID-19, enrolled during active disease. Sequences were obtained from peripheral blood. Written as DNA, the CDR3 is TGTGCCAGTCGCCTAGCGGGAGTTGGTCCCCCTAATGAGCAGTTCTTC. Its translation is CASRLAGVGPPNEQFF.